The sequence of this T cell receptor beta chain was determined in a study of CD8+CD57+ T cells in acquired aplastic anemia (dated 2018 in TCRdb). The study in broad terms: Extracted DNA from sorted CD4+ and CD8+ cells averaged about 3 ug, ranging from about 0.18 to 27.4 ug. CD8+CD57+ expansion was defined as frequency above the mean frequency observed in healthy subjects. General findings and caveats noted by the study authors: Twenty-nine CD8+ CDR3 sequences were found to be shared between patients and controls, but these sequences appeared to be highly expressed in patients and within the immunodominant clones of the patients. CD8+ Simpson's diversity did not differ significantly between patients and healthy controls (P=0.060).

To note about this clonotype: It lacks a known antigen. Per-base quality was not reported, and no clone a single base away is much larger than it.

CDR1 and CDR2 were assigned from the germline V gene (reference sequence) as DFQATT and SNEGSKA. The CDR3 sequence holds 13 residues, the cysteine and phenylalanine included. Of all the DNA, just the CDR3 is kept, 39 bases in frame from base 1. Genomic DNA served as template for TCR beta VDJ combination and CDR3 sequence profiling. An Illumina HiSeq 2000 was the platform used for TCR repertoire sequencing. The source study handled its data this way. TRBV/TRBJ rearrangement plots, CDR3 size and DJ length profiles, and Simpson's diversity index were used to assess repertoires. The most abundant DNA sequence in the deep sequencing data was defined as the immunodominant clone. CDR3 amino acid sequences were screened for sharing across subjects and were compared with published repertoires and the VDJdb database. TCRdb handled the public reads itself, with Q25 trimming in fastp and clone calling in MiXCR, and kept productive beta chains. Rows are combined by CDR3 protein, so each entry shows the most common genes and DNA. These V and J calls rely on TCRdb rather than the paper's analysis. The sample table contains 300,000 or so distinct CDR3 sequences; only one count was recorded for about 50% of them. The ten most abundant clones make up around 1.3% of the sample.

Patients chosen for sequencing had shown expansion of CD8+CD57+ cells by flow cytometry. All patients had severe acquired aplastic anemia diagnosed by International Study of Aplastic Anemia and Agranulocytosis and Camitta criteria. Patients had received no therapy at the time of blood sampling. In this study, sorted CD4+ and CD8+ T cells from the blood of healthy subjects and of severe aplastic anemia patients had their TCR repertoires deep-sequenced. Patients were enrolled in the USA under clinicaltrials.gov protocols 00001620, 01623167, 00001397, 00071045, 00081523 and 00961064. Ficoll-Paque density gradient centrifugation was used to isolate peripheral blood mononuclear cells. Before DNA extraction, CD4+ and CD8+ T cells were sorted with FACS or magnetic beads.

The receptor's source is a human donor with aplastic anemia. The chain links TRBV20-1 with TRBJ1-6; too little of a D gene remains to name it. The sample taken for sequencing was sorted CD4+, CD8+, or CD8+CD57+ T cells (not recorded which) from PBMCs. The sequence in DNA is TGCAGGAAGGTGACGGTCCCTAATTCACCCCTCCACTTT. This gives the protein CRKVTVPNSPLHF.